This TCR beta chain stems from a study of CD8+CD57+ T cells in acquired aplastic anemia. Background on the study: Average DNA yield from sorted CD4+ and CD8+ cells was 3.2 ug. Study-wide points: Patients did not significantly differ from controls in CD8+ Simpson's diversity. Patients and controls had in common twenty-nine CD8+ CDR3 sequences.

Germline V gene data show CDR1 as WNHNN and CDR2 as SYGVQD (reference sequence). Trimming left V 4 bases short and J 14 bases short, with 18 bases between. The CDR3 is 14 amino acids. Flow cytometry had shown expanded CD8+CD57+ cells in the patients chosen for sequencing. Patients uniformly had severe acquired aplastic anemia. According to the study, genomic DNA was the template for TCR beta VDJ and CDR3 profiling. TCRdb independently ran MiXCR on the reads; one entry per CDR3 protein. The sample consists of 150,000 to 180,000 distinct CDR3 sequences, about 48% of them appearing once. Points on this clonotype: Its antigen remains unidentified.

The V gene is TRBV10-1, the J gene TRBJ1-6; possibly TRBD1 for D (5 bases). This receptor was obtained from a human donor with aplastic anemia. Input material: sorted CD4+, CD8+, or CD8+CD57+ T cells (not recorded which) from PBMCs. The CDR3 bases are TGCGCCAGCAGTGCCGGGCAGAGAGGGGCCACCCTCCACTTT. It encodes CASSAGQRGATLHF.